This TCR beta chain is drawn from a study of CD8+CD57+ T cells in acquired aplastic anemia. This clonotype has at least ten counts. The antigen is undetermined. Genomic DNA, the template, was used for profiling of the TCR beta VDJ and CDR3. TCRdb ran MiXCR on the reads and lists one entry per CDR3 protein. The sample lists about 150,000 distinct CDR3 sequences; roughly 49% were seen once. Germline CDR1 is MRHNA and CDR2 is SNTAGT. CDR3 length: 13 amino acids. Findings and limits, study-wide: Common to patients and controls were approximately 30 CD8+ CDR3 sequences.

Sequenced patients had shown CD8+CD57+ cell expansion by flow cytometry. V usage is TRBV6-4 and J usage is TRBJ1-4, with TRBD1 matching over 9 bases. The clonotype comes from a human donor with aplastic anemia. Sequenced input: sorted CD4+, CD8+, or CD8+CD57+ T cells (not recorded which) from PBMCs. The CDR3 region is CPTGGSPNEKLFF. CDR3 in DNA: TGTCCGACAGGGGGGTCACCTAATGAAAAACTGTTTTTT.